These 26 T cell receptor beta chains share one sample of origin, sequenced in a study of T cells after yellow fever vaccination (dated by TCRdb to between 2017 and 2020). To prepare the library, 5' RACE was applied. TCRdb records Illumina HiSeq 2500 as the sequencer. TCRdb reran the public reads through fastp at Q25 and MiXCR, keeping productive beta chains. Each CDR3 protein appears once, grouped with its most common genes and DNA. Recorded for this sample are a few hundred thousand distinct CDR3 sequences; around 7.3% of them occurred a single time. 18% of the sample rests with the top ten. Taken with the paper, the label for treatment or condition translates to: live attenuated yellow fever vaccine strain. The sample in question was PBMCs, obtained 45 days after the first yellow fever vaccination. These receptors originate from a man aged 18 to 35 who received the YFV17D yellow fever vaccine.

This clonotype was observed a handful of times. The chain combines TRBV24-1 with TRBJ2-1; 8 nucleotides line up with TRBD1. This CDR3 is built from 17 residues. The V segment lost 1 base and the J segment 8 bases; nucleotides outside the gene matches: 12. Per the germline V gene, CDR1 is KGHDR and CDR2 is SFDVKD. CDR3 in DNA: TGTGCCACCAGTGATTTTATGGCAGGGGGCTCTCCAGATGAGCAGTTCTTC. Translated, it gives CATSDFMAGGSPDEQFF.

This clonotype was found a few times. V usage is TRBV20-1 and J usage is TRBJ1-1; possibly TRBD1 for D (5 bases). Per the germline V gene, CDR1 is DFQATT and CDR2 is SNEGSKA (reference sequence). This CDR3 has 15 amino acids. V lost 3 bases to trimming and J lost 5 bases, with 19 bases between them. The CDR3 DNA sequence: TGCAGTGCTAGCCCCCCGTACAGGACGGGGACTGAAGCTTTCTTT. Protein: CSASPPYRTGTEAFF.

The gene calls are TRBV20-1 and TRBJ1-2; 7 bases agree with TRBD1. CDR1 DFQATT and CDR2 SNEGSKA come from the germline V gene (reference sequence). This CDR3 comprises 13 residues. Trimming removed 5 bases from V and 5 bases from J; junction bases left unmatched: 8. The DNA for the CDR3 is TGCAGTGCTTCCCGGGACAGCTCTTATGGCTACACCTTC. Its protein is CSASRDSSYGYTF.

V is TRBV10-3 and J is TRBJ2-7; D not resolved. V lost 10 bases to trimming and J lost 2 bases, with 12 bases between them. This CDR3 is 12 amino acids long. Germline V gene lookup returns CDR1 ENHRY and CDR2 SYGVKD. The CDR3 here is CATSTGAYEQYF. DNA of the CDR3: TGTGCCACTAGTACTGGGGCCTACGAGCAGTACTTC.

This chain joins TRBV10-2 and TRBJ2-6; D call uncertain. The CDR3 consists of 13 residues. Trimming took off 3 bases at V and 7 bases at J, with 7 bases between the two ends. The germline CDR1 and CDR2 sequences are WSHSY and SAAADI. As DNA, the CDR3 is TGCGCCAGCAGTGATCGCCGCGCCAACGTCCTGACTTTC. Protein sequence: CASSDRRANVLTF.

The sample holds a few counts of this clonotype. CDR3 bases: TGTGCCAGCAGTTACAGAGCGAGCGAGCAGTACGTC. This gives the protein CASSYRASEQYV. The chain recombines TRBV6-6 with TRBJ2-7; D call uncertain. Trimming stripped 2 bases from V and 6 bases from J, with 8 bases between. This CDR3 has 12 amino acids. Germline V gene lookup returns CDR1 MNHNY and CDR2 SVGAGI (reference sequence).

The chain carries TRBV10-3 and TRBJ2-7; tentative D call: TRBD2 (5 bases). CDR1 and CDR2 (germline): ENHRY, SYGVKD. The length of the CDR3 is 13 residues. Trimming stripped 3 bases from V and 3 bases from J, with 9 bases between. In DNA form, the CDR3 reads TGTGCCATCAGTGAACGAGGGAGCTACGAGCAGTACGTC. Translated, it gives CAISERGSYEQYV.

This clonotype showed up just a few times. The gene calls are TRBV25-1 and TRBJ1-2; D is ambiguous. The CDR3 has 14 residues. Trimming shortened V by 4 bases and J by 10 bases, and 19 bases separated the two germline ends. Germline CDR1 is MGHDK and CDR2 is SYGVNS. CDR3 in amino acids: CASSVYSAPSDYTF. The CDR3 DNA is TGTGCCAGCAGTGTCTATTCGGCCCCTAGTGACTACACCTTC.

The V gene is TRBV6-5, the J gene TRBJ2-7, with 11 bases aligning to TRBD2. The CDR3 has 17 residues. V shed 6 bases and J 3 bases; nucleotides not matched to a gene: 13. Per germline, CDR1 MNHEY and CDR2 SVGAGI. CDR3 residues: CASRLAGGPVRFYEQYF. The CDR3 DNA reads TGTGCCAGCAGGCTAGCGGGGGGTCCGGTTCGCTTCTACGAGCAGTACTTC.

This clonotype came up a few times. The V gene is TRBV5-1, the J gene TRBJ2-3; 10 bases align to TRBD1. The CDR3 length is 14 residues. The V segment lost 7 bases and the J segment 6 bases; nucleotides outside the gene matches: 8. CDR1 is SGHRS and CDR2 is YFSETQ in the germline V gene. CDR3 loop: CASGFRQGADTQYF. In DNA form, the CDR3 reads TGCGCCAGCGGATTCCGACAGGGGGCTGATACGCAGTATTTT.

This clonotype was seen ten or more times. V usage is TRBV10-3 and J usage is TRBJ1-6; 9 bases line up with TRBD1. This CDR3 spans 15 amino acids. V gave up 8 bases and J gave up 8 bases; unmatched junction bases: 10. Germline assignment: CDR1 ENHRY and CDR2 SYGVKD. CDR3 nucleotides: TGTGCCATCGCGGGGGGGACAGGGAGGCATTCACCCCTCCACTTT. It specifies CAIAGGTGRHSPLHF.

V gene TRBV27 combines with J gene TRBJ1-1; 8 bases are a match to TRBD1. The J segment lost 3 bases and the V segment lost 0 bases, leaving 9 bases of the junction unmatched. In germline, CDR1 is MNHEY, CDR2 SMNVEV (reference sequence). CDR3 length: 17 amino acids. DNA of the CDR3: TGTGCCAGCAGTTTATCGAGGGCAGGGGGCATGGACACTGAAGCTTTCTTT. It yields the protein CASSLSRAGGMDTEAFF.

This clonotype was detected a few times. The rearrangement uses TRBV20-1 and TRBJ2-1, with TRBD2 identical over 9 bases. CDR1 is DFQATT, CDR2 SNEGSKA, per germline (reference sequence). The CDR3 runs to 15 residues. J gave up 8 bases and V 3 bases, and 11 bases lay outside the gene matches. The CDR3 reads CSARGLAGSWDEQFF. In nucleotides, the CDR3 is TGCAGTGCTAGGGGTCTAGCGGGGAGTTGGGATGAGCAGTTCTTC.

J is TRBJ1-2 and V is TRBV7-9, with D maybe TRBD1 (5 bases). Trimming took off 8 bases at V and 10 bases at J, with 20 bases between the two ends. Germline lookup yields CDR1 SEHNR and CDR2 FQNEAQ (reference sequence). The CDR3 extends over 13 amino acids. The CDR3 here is CASLKGGTMVYTF. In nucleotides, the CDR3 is TGTGCCAGCCTTAAGGGAGGGACTATGGTCTACACCTTC. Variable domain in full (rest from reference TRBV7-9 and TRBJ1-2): DTGVSQNPRHKITKRGQNVTFRCDPISEHNRLYWYRQTLGQGPEFLTYFQNEAQLEKSRLLSDRFSAERPKGSFSTLEIQRTEQGDSAMYLCASLKGGTMVYTFGSGTRLTVV.

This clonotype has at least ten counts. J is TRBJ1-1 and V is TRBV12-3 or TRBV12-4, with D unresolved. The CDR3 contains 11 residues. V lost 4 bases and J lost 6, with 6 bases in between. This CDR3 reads CASSSLSEAFF. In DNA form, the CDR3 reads TGTGCCAGCAGTTCCCTATCTGAAGCTTTCTTT.

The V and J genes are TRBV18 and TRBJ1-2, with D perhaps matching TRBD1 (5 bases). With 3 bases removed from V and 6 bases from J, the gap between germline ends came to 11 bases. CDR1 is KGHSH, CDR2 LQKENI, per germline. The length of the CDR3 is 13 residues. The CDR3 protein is CASSPRRGDGYTF. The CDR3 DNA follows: TGTGCCAGCTCACCGCGGCGAGGGGATGGCTACACCTTC.

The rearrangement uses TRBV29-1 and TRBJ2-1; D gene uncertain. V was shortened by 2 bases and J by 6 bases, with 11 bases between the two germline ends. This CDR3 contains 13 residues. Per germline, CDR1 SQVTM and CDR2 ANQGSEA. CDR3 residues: CSVESYSPNEQFF. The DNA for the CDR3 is TGCAGCGTTGAAAGTTACTCACCCAATGAGCAGTTCTTC.

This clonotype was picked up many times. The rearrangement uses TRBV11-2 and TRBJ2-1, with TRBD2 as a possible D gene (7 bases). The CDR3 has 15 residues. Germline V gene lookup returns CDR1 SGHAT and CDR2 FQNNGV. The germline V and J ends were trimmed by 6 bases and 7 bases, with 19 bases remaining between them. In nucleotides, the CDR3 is TGTGCCAGCAGAGAGAGGGGGGGACCAGGTAATGAGCAGTTCTTC. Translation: CASRERGGPGNEQFF.

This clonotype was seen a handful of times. CDR3 nucleotides: TGTGCCAGCAGCCCGACCGGGACAGGGGGCGCAGATACGCAGTATTTT. It yields the protein CASSPTGTGGADTQYF. The gene calls are TRBV12-3 or TRBV12-4 and TRBJ2-3, with 12 nucleotides matching TRBD1. V shed 6 bases and J 4 bases; nucleotides not matched to a gene: 8. CDR3 size: 16 residues.

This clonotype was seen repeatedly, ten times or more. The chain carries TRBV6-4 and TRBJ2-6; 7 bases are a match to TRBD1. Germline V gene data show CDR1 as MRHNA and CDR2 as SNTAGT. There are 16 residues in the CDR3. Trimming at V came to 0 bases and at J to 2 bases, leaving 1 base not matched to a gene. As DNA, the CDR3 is TGTGCCAGCAGTGACTCAGGGGGCGCTGGGGCCAACGTCCTGACTTTC. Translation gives CASSDSGGAGANVLTF.

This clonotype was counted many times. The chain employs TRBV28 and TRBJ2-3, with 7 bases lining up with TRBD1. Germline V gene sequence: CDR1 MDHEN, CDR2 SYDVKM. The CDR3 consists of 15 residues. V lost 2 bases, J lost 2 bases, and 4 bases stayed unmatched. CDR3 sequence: CASSLRTGFTDTQYF. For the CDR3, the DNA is TGTGCCAGCAGTTTAAGGACAGGATTCACAGATACGCAGTATTTT.

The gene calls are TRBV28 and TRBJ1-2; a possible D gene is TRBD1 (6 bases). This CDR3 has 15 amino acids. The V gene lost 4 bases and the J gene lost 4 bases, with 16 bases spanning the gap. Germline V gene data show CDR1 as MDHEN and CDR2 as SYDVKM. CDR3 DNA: TGTGCCAGCAGTTCCCGAGAGGCGGACAGCTATGGCTACACCTTC. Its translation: CASSSREADSYGYTF.

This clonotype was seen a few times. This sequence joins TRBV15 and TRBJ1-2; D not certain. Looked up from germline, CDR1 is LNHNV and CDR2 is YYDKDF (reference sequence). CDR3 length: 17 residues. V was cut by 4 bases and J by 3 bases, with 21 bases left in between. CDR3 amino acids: CATSKSIGSGPYYGYTF. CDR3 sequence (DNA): TGTGCCACCAGCAAAAGCATTGGATCCGGCCCATACTATGGCTACACCTTC.

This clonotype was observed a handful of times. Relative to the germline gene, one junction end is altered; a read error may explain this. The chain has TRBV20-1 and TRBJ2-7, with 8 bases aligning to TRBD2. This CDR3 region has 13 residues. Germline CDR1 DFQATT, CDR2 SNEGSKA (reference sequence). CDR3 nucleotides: TGCAGTGCCAGAGCGGGGGAGACCTACGAGCAGTACTTC. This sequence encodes CSARAGETYEQYF.

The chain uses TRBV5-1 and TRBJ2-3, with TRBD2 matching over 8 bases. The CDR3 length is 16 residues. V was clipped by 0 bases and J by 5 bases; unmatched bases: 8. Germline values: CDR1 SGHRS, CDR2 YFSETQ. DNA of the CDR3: TGCGCCAGCAGCTTGGAATACGGGGGGGCAGGAGATACGCAGTATTTT. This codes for CASSLEYGGAGDTQYF. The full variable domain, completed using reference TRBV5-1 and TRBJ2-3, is KAGVTQTPRYLIKTRGQQVTLSCSPISGHRSVSWYQQTPGQGLQFLFEYFSETQRNKGNFPGRFSGRQFSNSRSEMNVSTLELGDSALYLCASSLEYGGAGDTQYFGPGTRLTVL.

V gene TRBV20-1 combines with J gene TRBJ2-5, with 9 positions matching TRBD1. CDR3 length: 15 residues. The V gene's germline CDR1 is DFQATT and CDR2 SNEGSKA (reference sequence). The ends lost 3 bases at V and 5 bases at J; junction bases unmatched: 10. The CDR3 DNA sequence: TGCAGTGCTAGGCCCGGGACAGGGTATATGGAGACCCAGTACTTC. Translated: CSARPGTGYMETQYF.